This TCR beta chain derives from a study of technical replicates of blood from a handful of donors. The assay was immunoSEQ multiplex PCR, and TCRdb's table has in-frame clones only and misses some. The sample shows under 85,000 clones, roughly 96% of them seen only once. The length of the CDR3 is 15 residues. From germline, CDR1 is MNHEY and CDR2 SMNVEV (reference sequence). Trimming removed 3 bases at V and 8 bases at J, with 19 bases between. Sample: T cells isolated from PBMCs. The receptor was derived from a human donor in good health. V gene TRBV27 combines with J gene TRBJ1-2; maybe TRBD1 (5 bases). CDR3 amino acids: CASSLQSGALSGYTF. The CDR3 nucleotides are TGTGCCAGCAGTTTGCAGTCTGGGGCCTTAAGCGGCTACACCTTC.